This TCR beta chain originates from a study of T-cell reconstitution after alpha-beta-depleted transplantation in children. Preparing the TCRbeta library involved the use of unique molecular identifiers. TCRdb re-analysed the PCR reads in MiXCR, keeping a single row per CDR3 protein. Among around 360,000 distinct CDR3 sequences listed, about 9.4% were seen once. CDR1 SGHKS and CDR2 YYEKEE come from the germline V gene (reference sequence). The CDR3 contains 17 residues. The junction had 8 bases not matched to a gene; V was cut back by 0 bases and J by 0 bases. The table lists this clonotype with a few counts.

The chain recombines TRBV5-5 with TRBJ2-7; 8 positions match TRBD1. The starting material was PBMCs from the stem cell graft donor, obtained from the stem cell graft. This TCR was sampled from a human donor who donated a stem cell graft to a child with acute lymphoblastic leukemia. In DNA, the CDR3 is TGTGCCAGCAGCTTGGGACAGGGGATCGGGAGCTCCTACGAGCAGTACTTC. The encoded protein is CASSLGQGIGSSYEQYF. The variable domain in full, with the rest retrieved from reference TRBV5-5 and TRBJ2-7, is DAGVTQSPTHLIKTRGQQVTLRCSPISGHKSVSWYQQVLGQGPQFIFQYYEKEERGRGNFPDRFSARQFPNYSSELNVNALLLGDSALYLCASSLGQGIGSSYEQYFGPGTRLTVT.